This T cell receptor (beta chain) was found in a study of beta chain features in type 1 diabetes. On the study more broadly: Comparable age, gender and cell yields were observed in patients relative to healthy donors.

The CDR3 spans 16 residues. With 2 bases clipped from V and 5 bases from J, the junction kept 5 bases outside the gene matches. The germline V gene encodes CDR1 SGHRS and CDR2 YFSETQ. Study-wide points: Any HLA type influence on TCRB rearrangement was left unresolved here. Healthy donors had naive, central memory and Treg TCRB repertoires that appeared less similar than those seen among patients.

Of the isolated RNA, all was reverse transcribed, and so the sequenced material was expressed TCRB transcripts. Regulatory, naive and central memory T cell samples averaged roughly 3.5 million reads. Generated by immunoSEQ multiplex PCR, the TCRdb table keeps only in-frame clones and is missing some. In the table there are some 300,000 clones, around 7.3% of which are singletons. As to this clone: Its cognate antigen is unknown.

Sequencing was performed on central memory CD4+ T cells from blood. The V call is TRBV5-1, the J call TRBJ2-2; TRBD1 matches at 11 bases. The sequence was collected from a woman between 18 and 29 years old in good health. CDR3 loop: CASSFIGQGATGELFF. CDR3 sequence (DNA): TGCGCCAGCAGCTTCATAGGACAGGGGGCTACCGGGGAGCTGTTTTTT.